This TCR beta chain is from a study of T cells in Graves' hyperthyroidism and ophthalmopathy. From RNA transcripts, TCR beta CDR3 regions were amplified. RT-PCR in the first round (using the HTBI primer set) targeted the TCR CDR3. TCRdb reprocessed the multiplex PCR reads with MiXCR, giving one entry per CDR3 protein. The sample yields 700,000 or so distinct CDR3 sequences, roughly 15% seen once. The germline CDR1 and CDR2 sequences are KGHSH and LQKENI. V dropped 1 base and J dropped 3; count of bases not matched to a gene: 19. The CDR3 consists of 20 residues. Exclusions: uncontrolled infection, other autoimmune disease, pregnancy, lactation.

This TCR came from a man aged 18 to 29 with Graves' hyperthyroidism. The specimen sequenced was blood. This chain connects TRBV18 to TRBJ2-7; the match to TRBD2 covers 9 bases. This CDR3 reads CASSPRVAGVLERVFYEQYF. DNA of the CDR3: TGTGCCAGCTCACCACGGGTAGCGGGAGTTTTGGAGAGAGTATTCTACGAGCAGTACTTC.